This T cell receptor beta chain was captured in a study of early T cells in non-severe SARS-CoV-2 infection. Study background: Bulk RNA from unsorted whole blood was sequenced; chains were unpaired. Overall study results and limits: Anti-spike CD8 responses were favored by VDJdb matching, which missed private and CD4 specificities.

cDNA molecules, individually, were tagged with unique molecular identifiers. TCRdb redid the calling of the 5' RACE reads with MiXCR, one entry per CDR3 protein. Here the sample spans some 96,000 distinct CDR3 sequences, 15% being singletons. As regards this clonotype: Its specificity is not known.

The germline V gene has CDR1 DFQATT and CDR2 SNEGSKA (reference sequence). V gave up 0 bases and J gave up 5 bases; unmatched junction bases: 6. This CDR3 has 16 residues. This chain uses TRBV20-1 with TRBJ2-2; 10 bases agree with TRBD2. The sample was whole blood. This clonotype was sampled from an adult who was a healthcare worker with PCR-confirmed SARS-CoV-2 infection or an uninfected control (not recorded which). This chain's CDR3 is CSARDPSGSRTGELFF. CDR3 sequence (DNA): TGCAGTGCTAGAGATCCTAGCGGGAGTCGTACCGGGGAGCTGTTTTTT.